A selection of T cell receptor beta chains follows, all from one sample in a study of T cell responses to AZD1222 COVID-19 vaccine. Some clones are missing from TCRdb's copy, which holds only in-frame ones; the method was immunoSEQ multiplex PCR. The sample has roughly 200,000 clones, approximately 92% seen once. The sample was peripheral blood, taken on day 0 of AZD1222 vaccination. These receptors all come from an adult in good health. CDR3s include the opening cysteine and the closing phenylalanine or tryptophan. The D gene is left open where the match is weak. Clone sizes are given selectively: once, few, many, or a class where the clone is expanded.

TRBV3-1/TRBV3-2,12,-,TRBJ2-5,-,TGTGCCAGCAGCCAAAGGGGAGAGACCCAGTACTTC,CASSQRGETQYF
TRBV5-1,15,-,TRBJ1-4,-,TGCGCCAGCAGCTCCGGTCGAGGATCTAATGAAAAACTGTTTTTT,CASSSGRGSNEKLFF
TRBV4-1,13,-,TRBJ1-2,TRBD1,TGCGCCAGCAGGCGGACAGGGGAGGGTGGCTACACCTTC,CASRRTGEGGYTF
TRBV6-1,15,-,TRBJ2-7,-,TGTGCCAGCAGTGAAGGTCCGGCCAAATCCTACGAGCAGTACTTC,CASSEGPAKSYEQYF
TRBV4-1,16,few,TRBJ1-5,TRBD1,TGCGCCAGCAGCCAAGTACAGGGGGGAAGCAATCAGCCCCAGCATTTT,CASSQVQGGSNQPQHF
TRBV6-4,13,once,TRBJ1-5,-,TGTGCCAGCAGCAGGGACAGCAATCAGCCCCAGCATTTT,CASSRDSNQPQHF
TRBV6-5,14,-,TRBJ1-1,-,TGTGCCAGCAGTTACGCGTACAGGAACACTGAAGCTTTCTTT,CASSYAYRNTEAFF
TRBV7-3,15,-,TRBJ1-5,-,TGTGCCAGCAGCGAAACGCCAGGGAACAATCAGCCCCAGCATTTT,CASSETPGNNQPQHF
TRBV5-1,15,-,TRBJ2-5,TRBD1,TGCGCCAGCAGCCCTCTTCAGGGGGATCAGGAGACCCAGTACTTC,CASSPLQGDQETQYF
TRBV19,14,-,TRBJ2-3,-,TGTGCCAGTAGTATAGCCTGGAGCACAGATACGCAGTATTTT,CASSIAWSTDTQYF
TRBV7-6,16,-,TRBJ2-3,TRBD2,TGTGCCAGCAGCTTAGAGCTAGCGGGGGGCCCAGATACGCAGTATTTT,CASSLELAGGPDTQYF
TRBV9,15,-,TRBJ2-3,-,TGTGCCAGCAGCGTAGGGGGCCATCGCACAGATACGCAGTATTTT,CASSVGGHRTDTQYF
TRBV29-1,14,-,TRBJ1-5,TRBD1,TGCAGCGTAGCCGACAGGGGATTGGAAGGGCCCCAGCATTTT,CSVADRGLEGPQHF
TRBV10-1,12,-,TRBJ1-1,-,TGCGCCAGCAGTGAGTCTGGAGCAGGGGCTTTCTTT,CASSESGAGAFF
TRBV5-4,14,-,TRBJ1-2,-,TGTGCCAGCAGCTTGGAGGGGCTCGGGCATGGCTACACCTTC,CASSLEGLGHGYTF
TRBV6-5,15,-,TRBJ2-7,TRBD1,TGTGCCAGCAGTTACGAGCGACAGGGGTCCTACGAGCAGTACTTC,CASSYERQGSYEQYF
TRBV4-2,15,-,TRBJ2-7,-,TGTGCCAGCAGCCAAGATTTAGCGAGCTCCTACGAGCAGTACTTC,CASSQDLASSYEQYF
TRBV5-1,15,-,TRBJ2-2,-,TGCGCCAGCAGCTTGGGTGGCAGAGACACCGGGGAGCTGTTTTTT,CASSLGGRDTGELFF
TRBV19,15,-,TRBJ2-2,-,TGTGCCAGTAGAGAGACCTTCGCGAACACCGGGGAGCTGTTTTTT,CASRETFANTGELFF
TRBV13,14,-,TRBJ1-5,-,TGTGCCAGCAGCTTCAGGGGCCAAAATCAGCCCCAGCATTTT,CASSFRGQNQPQHF
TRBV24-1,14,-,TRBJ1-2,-,TGTGCCACCAGTGTCTCAGGGCTGAAGACTGGCTACACCTTC,CATSVSGLKTGYTF
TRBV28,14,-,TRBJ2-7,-,TGTGCCAGCACCGTGGGGGGAGGCCTCTACGAGCAGTACTTC,CASTVGGGLYEQYF
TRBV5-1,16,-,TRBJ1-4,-,TGCGCCAGCAGCTGGGCCCCGGGGGGGCCCCCCGAAAAACTGTTTTTT,CASSWAPGGPPEKLFF
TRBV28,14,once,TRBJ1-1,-,TGTGCCAGCAGTTTATACCCCTTGAACACTGAAGCTTTCTTT,CASSLYPLNTEAFF
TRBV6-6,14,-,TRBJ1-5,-,TGTGCCAGCACCCTCGGGGGAAGCAATCAGCCCCAGCATTTT,CASTLGGSNQPQHF